One and the same sample provided the 29 T cell receptor beta chains below, sequenced in a study of blood T cell repertoires in COVID-19. Generated by immunoSEQ multiplex PCR, the TCRdb table keeps only in-frame clones and is missing some. The repertoire holds 200,000 to 250,000 clones, roughly 90% seen once, with over 3% in the top ten. Sequencing was carried out using PBMCs or T cells enriched from blood (not recorded which). These receptor sequences come from a woman aged 40 to 50 with acute COVID-19.

The chain joins TRBV9 to TRBJ1-2, with unresolved D. CDR3 length equals 13 residues. V was shortened by 0 bases and J by 2 bases, with 5 bases between the two germline ends. Germline V gene data show CDR1 as SGDLS and CDR2 as YYNGEE. CDR3 sequence (DNA): TGTGCCAGCAGCGTAGGGGCCAACTATGGCTACACCTTC. This gives the protein CASSVGANYGYTF.

This rearrangement joins TRBV15 to TRBJ1-5, with no clear D. This CDR3 spans 17 amino acids. CDR1 is LNHNV and CDR2 is YYDKDF in the germline V gene (reference sequence). Between the trimmed V and J ends, which lost 0 bases and 1 base, there was a span of 13 bases. The chain's CDR3 is CATSRDRMAASNQPQHF. As DNA, the CDR3 is TGTGCCACCAGCAGAGATCGAATGGCAGCGAGCAATCAGCCCCAGCATTTT. Combining the CDR3 with reference TRBV15 and TRBJ1-5 gives the whole variable domain DAMVIQNPRYQVTQFGKPVTLSCSQTLNHNVMYWYQQKSSQAPKLLFHYYDKDFNNEADTPDNFQSRRPNTSFCFLDIRSPGLGDTAMYLCATSRDRMAASNQPQHFGDGTRLSIL.

This rearrangement joins TRBV4-1 to TRBJ1-1; no clear D gene. The CDR3 runs 14 residues. With 2 bases removed from V and 0 bases from J, the gap between germline ends came to 7 bases. Germline V gene lookup returns CDR1 MGHRA and CDR2 YSYEKL. The CDR3 coding sequence is TGCGCCAGCAGCCAAAGGCAGGTGAACACTGAAGCTTTCTTT. It encodes CASSQRQVNTEAFF.

V usage is TRBV6-5 and J usage is TRBJ2-2, with 8 nucleotides matching TRBD2. This CDR3 contains 15 residues. Per germline, CDR1 MNHEY and CDR2 SVGAGI. Trimming at V came to 6 bases and at J to 0 bases, leaving 3 bases not matched to a gene. The DNA for the CDR3 is TGTGCCAGCAGGGGGGGACTAGCGAACACCGGGGAGCTGTTTTTT. Its translation: CASRGGLANTGELFF.

The chain links TRBV10-2 to TRBJ1-1, with D possibly matching TRBD1 (5 bases). With 0 bases removed from V and 3 bases from J, the gap between germline ends came to 14 bases. The CDR3 has 16 amino acids. Germline loops: CDR1 WSHSY, CDR2 SAAADI. In nucleotides, the CDR3 is TGCGCCAGCAGTGAGTCTTGGGCAGGGTGGGACACTGAAGCTTTCTTT. Translation: CASSESWAGWDTEAFF.

A few counts support this clone. The chain employs TRBV5-5 and TRBJ1-3, with D possibly matching TRBD1 (6 bases). CDR1 is SGHKS, CDR2 YYEKEE, per germline (reference sequence). The V end was cut by 1 base, the J end by 0 bases, with 14 bases between. The CDR3 has 17 residues. In DNA form, the CDR3 reads TGTGCCAGCAGCTTGCCCGACAGGCCCCTCTCTGGAAACACCATATATTTT. Translating gives CASSLPDRPLSGNTIYF.

This clone was detected once. J is TRBJ2-7 and V is TRBV5-6; possible D gene TRBD2, 5 bases. V was clipped by 3 bases and J by 4 bases, with 11 bases between them. This CDR3 has 13 amino acids. The germline CDR1 and CDR2 sequences are SGHDT and YYEEEE. The CDR3 protein is CASSSIDYYEQYV. The CDR3 nucleotides read TGTGCCAGCAGCTCTATAGACTATTACGAGCAGTACGTC.

The CDR3 nucleotides are TGTGCCAGCAGCGACAGTTCGAACACCGGGGAGCTGTTTTTT. It codes for CASSDSSNTGELFF. The chain combines TRBV6-2 or TRBV6-3 with TRBJ2-2; perhaps TRBD1 as D (5 bases). V lost 6 bases and J lost 0, with 8 bases in between. Per germline, CDR1 MNHEY and CDR2 SVGEGT. This CDR3 is 14 amino acids long.

V is TRBV11-2 and J is TRBJ1-2; possibly TRBD1 for D (5 bases). The ends were cut back, 6 bases at V and 2 bases at J, with 13 bases in the middle. CDR3 size: 14 residues. Germline V gives CDR1 SGHAT, CDR2 FQNNGV. The CDR3 loop is CASSPREANYGYTF. The CDR3 nucleotides are TGTGCCAGCAGTCCCAGGGAGGCAAACTATGGCTACACCTTC.

The CDR3 spells CASSLKLLGELFF. The CDR3 nucleotides read TGTGCCAGCAGCTTAAAGCTTCTCGGGGAGCTGTTTTTT. The V and J genes are TRBV7-9 and TRBJ2-2; no firm D call. The CDR3 runs 13 residues. Trimming shortened V by 2 bases and J by 7 bases, and 8 bases separated the two germline ends. CDR1 SEHNR and CDR2 FQNEAQ come from the germline V gene (reference sequence).

This chain links TRBV19 with TRBJ1-4; 7 positions match TRBD1. The V segment lost 11 bases and the J segment 8 bases; nucleotides outside the gene matches: 5. Germline assignment: CDR1 LNHDA and CDR2 SQIVND (reference sequence). This CDR3 region has 11 residues. This CDR3 is CAGGQLEKLFF. In DNA, the CDR3 is TGTGCCGGGGGACAGTTAGAAAAACTGTTTTTT.

The chain has TRBV7-9 and TRBJ1-5, with 9 bases identical to TRBD1. The CDR3 sequence is 15 residues long. Germline CDR1 reads SEHNR; CDR2 reads FQNEAQ (reference sequence). Germline trimming cut 5 bases from V and 6 bases from J; bases unmatched to any gene: 8. The CDR3 DNA reads TGTGCCAGCAGCCCCCCCGGGACAGGGACTCAGCCCCAGCATTTT. Its protein is CASSPPGTGTQPQHF.

Ten or more counts support this clone. The chain recombines TRBV3-1 (or the pseudogene TRBV3-2) with TRBJ1-2; D might be TRBD1 (6 bases). Germline loops: CDR1 LGHDT, CDR2 YNNKEL (reference sequence). Trimming left V 2 bases short and J 1 base short, with 11 bases between. This CDR3 spans 15 amino acids. The CDR3 loop is CASSQSGAYNYGYTF. The CDR3 coding sequence is TGTGCCAGCAGCCAATCAGGGGCCTATAACTATGGCTACACCTTC.

The chain couples TRBV6-4 to TRBJ1-6; tentatively, D is TRBD1 (5 bases). Germline V lookup: CDR1 MRHNA, CDR2 SNTAGT. CDR3 length equals 13 residues. Between the trimmed V and J ends, which lost 8 bases and 5 bases, there was a span of 10 bases. CDR3 residues: CASGAQDNSPLHF. The DNA of the CDR3 is TGTGCCAGCGGTGCACAGGATAATTCACCCCTCCACTTT.

The chain carries TRBV24-1 and TRBJ2-1, with TRBD1 matching over 9 bases. Germline V lookup: CDR1 KGHDR, CDR2 SFDVKD. V shed 2 bases, J shed 5 bases, and the junction held 3 bases outside the gene matches. The CDR3 sequence is 15 residues long. The CDR3 nucleotides are TGTGCCACCAGTGATTGGAGGGACAGGGACAATGAGCAGTTCTTC. This codes for CATSDWRDRDNEQFF.

CDR3 loop: CASSPPGPVPGQPNTEAFF. The DNA of the CDR3 is TGTGCCAGCAGCCCACCTGGGCCGGTTCCGGGACAGCCGAACACTGAAGCTTTCTTT. This rearrangement joins TRBV7-3 to TRBJ1-1; TRBD1 matches 7 bases. The CDR3 has 19 residues. Germline lookup yields CDR1 SGHTA and CDR2 FQGTGA. V gave up 5 bases and J gave up 1 base; unmatched junction bases: 19.

The rearrangement links TRBV2 to TRBJ2-5; D is possibly TRBD2 (6 bases). V was clipped by 8 bases and J by 5 bases, with 9 bases between them. The CDR3 covers 11 residues. Looked up from germline, CDR1 is SNHLY and CDR2 is FYNNEI. The CDR3 DNA is TGTGCCAGCGGCCGGGAGGAGACCCAGTACTTC. Translation: CASGREETQYF.

The chain uses TRBV30 and TRBJ1-2; no firm D call. Germline CDR1 reads GTSNPN; CDR2 reads SVGIG (reference sequence). The ends were cut back, 5 bases at V and 8 bases at J, with 18 bases in the middle. The CDR3 is made up of 13 amino acids. Here the CDR3 reads CAWSTERSGGYTF. The CDR3 DNA is TGTGCCTGGTCTACAGAACGATCGGGGGGCTACACCTTC.

The chain links TRBV19 to TRBJ1-4, with a tentative D call TRBD1 (5 bases). The length of the CDR3 is 14 residues. From germline, CDR1 is LNHDA and CDR2 SQIVND (reference sequence). Trimming pared 7 bases from V and 6 bases from J, leaving 15 bases between. CDR3 coding DNA: TGTGCCAGTACCGTGGAGGGGTCCGATGAAAAACTGTTTTTT. It translates to CASTVEGSDEKLFF.

DNA for the CDR3: TGTGCCAGTAGCCCCGGACAGGGCCCAGAGACCCAGTACTTC. Amino acids: CASSPGQGPETQYF. The chain recombines TRBV19 with TRBJ2-5; 8 nucleotides match TRBD1. The CDR3 runs to 14 residues. Germline assignment: CDR1 LNHDA and CDR2 SQIVND (reference sequence). The V gene end was trimmed by 6 bases and the J gene end by 4 bases; junction bases not matched to a gene: 7.

The chain is built from TRBV2 and TRBJ1-1; a possible D gene is TRBD1 (5 bases). Germline V CDR1 and CDR2: SNHLY, FYNNEI. V lost 2 bases and J 4 bases, leaving 11 bases between the germline ends. The CDR3 contains 14 residues. The CDR3 loop reads CASSELGGGTEAFF. Written as DNA, the CDR3 is TGTGCCAGCAGTGAATTGGGGGGAGGCACTGAAGCTTTCTTT.

The chain links TRBV7-2 to TRBJ1-3, with D possibly matching TRBD1 (5 bases). Germline values: CDR1 SGHTA, CDR2 FQGNSA. CDR3 length: 17 residues. V lost 2 bases and J 2 bases, leaving 16 bases between the germline ends. The CDR3 loop reads CASSLTRSGGTGNTIYF. For the CDR3, the DNA is TGTGCCAGCAGCTTAACGCGGAGCGGGGGAACTGGAAACACCATATATTTT.

CDR3 coding DNA: TGTGCCAGCAGCTTAGGCATTCGAGGTGGCACTGAAGCTTTCTTT. It specifies CASSLGIRGGTEAFF. The chain couples TRBV7-8 to TRBJ1-1; unclear D gene. Deletions cut 1 base from V and 4 bases from J, with 13 bases between. The CDR3 loop spans 15 amino acids. Germline lookup yields CDR1 SGHVS and CDR2 FQNEAQ.

The chain combines TRBV18 with TRBJ1-2, with D possibly matching TRBD1 (6 bases). The CDR3 extends over 17 amino acids. The germline gives CDR1 KGHSH, CDR2 LQKENI. Trimming shortened V by 2 bases and J by 0 bases, and 16 bases separated the two germline ends. Here the CDR3 DNA reads TGTGCCAGCTCACCAAAAACAGGGACCACCGCTAACTATGGCTACACCTTC. It yields the protein CASSPKTGTTANYGYTF.

This sequence joins TRBV10-2 and TRBJ2-5; 9 bases map to TRBD2. V dropped 8 bases and J dropped 1; count of bases not matched to a gene: 5. This CDR3 region has 14 residues. Germline V gene data show CDR1 as WSHSY and CDR2 as SAAADI. CDR3 residues: CASRQRGVQETQYF. The CDR3, as DNA: TGCGCCAGCCGCCAGCGGGGGGTCCAAGAGACCCAGTACTTC.

The chain recombines TRBV27 with TRBJ1-2; D perhaps matches TRBD1 (6 bases). Trimming cost V 0 bases and J 6 bases, with 11 bases left between them. The CDR3 has 14 residues. The germline V gene has CDR1 MNHEY and CDR2 SMNVEV (reference sequence). DNA for the CDR3: TGTGCCAGCAGTTTATCAAACAGGGAAGATGGCTACACCTTC. Translation: CASSLSNREDGYTF.

This chain links TRBV3-1 (or the pseudogene TRBV3-2) with TRBJ1-2, with 7 bases that match TRBD1. Germline V gives CDR1 LGHDT, CDR2 YNNKEL (reference sequence). The CDR3 loop spans 14 amino acids. Trimming took 3 bases from V and 5 from J; bases not matched to a gene: 6. CDR3: CASSQRQGSYGYTF. CDR3 in DNA: TGTGCCAGCAGCCAGCGACAGGGCAGTTATGGCTACACCTTC.

CDR3 sequence: CASSMDRANYGYTF. The CDR3 DNA sequence: TGTGCCAGTAGTATGGACAGGGCCAACTATGGCTACACCTTC. The rearrangement uses TRBV19 and TRBJ1-2; 8 bases map to TRBD1. Germline V gene lookup returns CDR1 LNHDA and CDR2 SQIVND (reference sequence). The CDR3 spans 14 residues. Trimming at V came to 3 bases and at J to 2 bases, leaving 2 bases not matched to a gene.

The genes are TRBV7-9 and TRBJ1-3; a weak D match, TRBD1 (6 bases). CDR1 is SEHNR and CDR2 is FQNEAQ in the germline V gene (reference sequence). The CDR3 sequence is 19 residues long. Deletions cut 1 base from V and 0 bases from J, with 19 bases between. The CDR3 DNA is TGTGCCAGCAGCTTAGTGGGCGGGGGTCGCAGGGGCTCTGGAAACACCATATATTTT. Its translation: CASSLVGGGRRGSGNTIYF.